These 15 T cell receptor beta chains originate from one sample sequenced in a study of T-cell memory formation after mild COVID-19. From the 5' RACE reads, TCRdb called clonotypes with MiXCR, one entry per CDR3 protein. The sample shows more than 120,000 distinct CDR3 sequences, 15% to 20% of them seen only once. Sequencing input: PBMCs or a T cell subset sorted from them (not recorded which). Receptors were obtained from an adult woman who had mild COVID-19 (a few samples of this study predate the infection). Cell type and time point are not known.

V usage is TRBV28 and J usage is TRBJ2-7; tentatively, D is TRBD1 or TRBD2 (5 bases each). Trimming shortened V by 6 bases and J by 3 bases, and 12 bases separated the two germline ends. The CDR3 sequence is 13 residues long. Germline assignment: CDR1 MDHEN and CDR2 SYDVKM. In DNA form, the CDR3 reads TGTGCCAGCAGCCTCGATGGGGGCTACGAGCAGTACTTC. Its protein product is CASSLDGGYEQYF.

This clonotype was detected a few times. The chain employs TRBV7-9 and TRBJ1-5; D is perhaps TRBD1 (6 bases). This CDR3 spans 13 amino acids. Trimming removed 3 bases from V and 4 bases from J, with 7 bases in between. CDR1 and CDR2 (germline): SEHNR, FQNEAQ (reference sequence). The CDR3 bases are TGTGCCAGCAGCTTTCAGGGGAATCAGCCCCAGCATTTT. Protein product: CASSFQGNQPQHF.

This clonotype was seen a few times. The genes are TRBV5-1 and TRBJ2-7; 9 bases match TRBD1. Germline CDR1 is SGHRS and CDR2 is YFSETQ. The V segment lost 4 bases and the J segment 1 base; nucleotides outside the gene matches: 9. The CDR3 extends over 16 amino acids. The CDR3 spells CASSVAGDRASYEQYF. The CDR3 DNA reads TGCGCCAGCAGCGTCGCTGGGGACAGGGCGTCCTACGAGCAGTACTTC.

The chain combines TRBV6-6 with TRBJ2-3; 7 nucleotides align to TRBD2. V lost 7 bases, J lost 6 bases, and 7 bases stayed unmatched. CDR3 length: 13 residues. Per germline, CDR1 MNHNY and CDR2 SVGAGI (reference sequence). CDR3 amino acids: CASNGGGPDTQYF. The CDR3 nucleotides are TGTGCCAGCAACGGGGGAGGGCCGGATACGCAGTATTTT.

The sample holds a few counts of this clonotype. The chain has TRBV29-1 and TRBJ2-5, with D unresolved. Germline CDR1 reads SQVTM; CDR2 reads ANQGSEA. The CDR3 consists of 12 residues. V shed 4 bases and J shed 5 bases, with 11 bases lying between them. The CDR3 protein is CSVASGYETQYF. CDR3 DNA: TGCAGCGTTGCGTCTGGGTACGAGACCCAGTACTTC.

This clonotype turned up a few times. The chain is built from TRBV5-1 and TRBJ2-3, with 8 positions matching TRBD1. J gave up 2 bases and V 0 bases, and 5 bases lay outside the gene matches. CDR3 length: 16 residues. Germline CDR1 reads SGHRS; CDR2 reads YFSETQ. The CDR3 loop reads CASSLEGQGITDTQYF. DNA for the CDR3: TGCGCCAGCAGCTTGGAAGGACAGGGCATCACAGATACGCAGTATTTT.

The chain joins TRBV7-2 to TRBJ2-7, with 7 positions matching TRBD2. V trimming: 4 bases; J trimming: 2 bases; junction bases outside the gene matches: 5. The CDR3 has 14 residues. The V gene's germline CDR1 is SGHTA and CDR2 FQGNSA. CDR3 sequence reads: CASSSGGEAYEQYF. The DNA of the CDR3 is TGTGCCAGCAGCTCGGGGGGAGAAGCCTACGAGCAGTACTTC.

This clonotype was counted a few times. The chain combines TRBV3-1 with TRBJ2-5, with no clear D. The germline gives CDR1 LGHDT, CDR2 YNNKEL (reference sequence). This CDR3 has 12 amino acids. Trimming pared 3 bases from V and 7 bases from J, leaving 9 bases between. The CDR3 reads CASSHLTGTQYF. DNA for the CDR3: TGTGCCAGCAGCCACCTTACGGGGACCCAGTACTTC.

In its sample, this clonotype was seen a few times. V and J are TRBV3-1 and TRBJ2-4, with D possibly matching TRBD2 (6 bases). The CDR3 length is 16 residues. Trimming took 0 bases from V and 3 from J, leaving 12 bases between them. CDR1 and CDR2 from the germline V gene are LGHDT and YNNKEL (reference sequence). The CDR3 is CASSQDPTSYKNIQYF. In DNA, the CDR3 is TGTGCCAGCAGCCAAGACCCGACTAGTTACAAAAACATTCAGTACTTC.

This clonotype was seen a few times. This chain links TRBV2 with TRBJ2-4; the D gene is possibly TRBD1 (5 bases). The CDR3 consists of 15 residues. Trimming removed 2 bases at V and 2 bases at J, with 10 bases between. The germline V gene encodes CDR1 SNHLY and CDR2 FYNNEI. For the CDR3, the DNA is TGTGCCAGCAGTGAACTCAGGGCTTCCAAAAACATTCAGTACTTC. Its translation is CASSELRASKNIQYF.

The chain is built from TRBV25-1 and TRBJ1-2; D may be TRBD1 (5 bases). Per the germline V gene, CDR1 is MGHDK and CDR2 is SYGVNS. V was cut by 3 bases and J by 9 bases, with 17 bases left in between. The CDR3 runs 14 residues. In DNA form, the CDR3 reads TGTGCCAGCAGTGAGACAGAAACTTTTATGCGCTACACCTTC. Its protein is CASSETETFMRYTF.

The chain has TRBV9 and TRBJ2-3; D is ambiguous. Trimming cost V 0 bases and J 5 bases, with 10 bases left between them. Germline V gives CDR1 SGDLS, CDR2 YYNGEE. The length of the CDR3 is 14 residues. The CDR3 nucleotides read TGTGCCAGCAGCGTAGCCCATTCGGAAGATACGCAGTATTTT. Protein sequence: CASSVAHSEDTQYF.

This clonotype was recorded a few times. The V call is TRBV29-1, the J call TRBJ1-1; D may be TRBD1 (5 bases). This CDR3 comprises 11 residues. CDR1 is SQVTM, CDR2 ANQGSEA, per germline. Trimming pared 4 bases from V and 5 bases from J, leaving 8 bases between. CDR3 sequence: CSVASGTEAFF. The DNA for the CDR3 is TGCAGCGTTGCGTCAGGGACTGAAGCTTTCTTT.

This clonotype was counted between two and nine times. The rearrangement joins TRBV4-1 to TRBJ2-5; 13 bases line up with TRBD2. Per the germline V gene, CDR1 is MGHRA and CDR2 is YSYEKL. The CDR3 covers 20 residues. V lost 0 bases and J lost 4; bases outside the gene matches: 14. CDR3 sequence (DNA): TGCGCCAGCAGCCAAGAGGCGCGATCGGGACTAGCGGGGAGAGGAGAGACCCAGTACTTC. This gives the protein CASSQEARSGLAGRGETQYF.

At least ten counts were recorded for this clonotype. The chain employs TRBV20-1 and TRBJ2-4; the match to TRBD2 covers 8 bases. Germline V gene sequence: CDR1 DFQATT, CDR2 SNEGSKA (reference sequence). The CDR3 runs to 16 residues. V lost 5 bases to trimming and J lost 0 bases; unmatched junction nucleotides: 9. The CDR3: CSADLAGIRAKNIQYF. Here the CDR3 DNA reads TGCAGTGCTGATTTAGCGGGAATTAGAGCCAAAAACATTCAGTACTTC.